The sequence of this TCR beta chain was determined in a study of vaccination effects on CD4 cells after COVID-19. The study, taken as a whole, reports: Clones that were induced by infection or by vaccine showed marked contraction late after vaccination.

Sequencing was performed with immunoSEQ multiplex PCR; in TCRdb, only in-frame clones are kept and a portion is missing. The table shows roughly 25,000 clones, with 60% to 85% occurring only once. The CDR3 extends over 13 amino acids. V lost 2 bases, J lost 4 bases, and 8 bases lay in between. Concerning this clone: Its antigen is still unknown.

Using viral peptide pools, the ViraFEST assay grew out antigen-specific CD4+ T cells prior to sequencing. It was after roughly 11 days of culture that CD4+ T cells were isolated. The healthy vaccine recipients, who had no prior SARS-CoV-2 infection, showed negative nucleocapsid antibodies. Researchers reported culturing 2 million to 2.5 million PBMC in each well, adding 8 to 10 IU/ml IL-2 and around 9.1 ug/ml peptides. In the cultures, half the medium was exchanged for IL-2 medium on days 3 and 7. The source was CD4+ T cells from PBMCs cultured with HCoV-OC43 spike peptides, collected before COVID-19 vaccination. Noted subset: HCoV-OC43 spike overlapping peptide pool stimulation. The rearrangement uses TRBV12-3 or TRBV12-4 and TRBJ1-1, with unresolved D. The TCR was taken from a human donor who received a COVID-19 vaccine. CDR3 loop: CASSLNAGTEAFF. The CDR3 bases are TGTGCCAGCAGTTTAAACGCGGGCACTGAAGCTTTCTTT.